This TCR beta chain was observed in a study of response to subunit inactivated influenza vaccine. Overall study findings and caveats: Researchers suggested that each seasonal influenza vaccination recruits few new T cells.

From germline, CDR1 is SGHNT and CDR2 YYREEE (reference sequence). Germline trimming cut 4 bases from V and 3 bases from J; bases unmatched to any gene: 11. The CDR3 extends over 16 amino acids. TCRdb called the RT-PCR reads again in MiXCR, with one record for every CDR3 protein. Among about 540,000 distinct CDR3 sequences listed, roughly 15% were seen once. This clonotype has more than one count but fewer than ten. Its specificity is unknown. The V and J genes are TRBV5-4 and TRBJ2-7; 9 positions agree with TRBD1. Sample: PBMCs from blood, taken 12 days after vaccination. The source is a man aged 45 to 65 who received an inactivated influenza vaccine. The CDR3 loop is CASSDAGTGRLYEQYF. The CDR3 DNA reads TGTGCCAGCAGCGATGCCGGGACAGGGCGCCTCTACGAGCAGTACTTC.